The subject of this entry is one T cell receptor (beta chain). The source of the sample is a study of blood T cell repertoires in COVID-19. The protocol was immunoSEQ multiplex PCR, while the TCRdb copy is restricted to in-frame clones and leaves out a portion. The data contain 200,000 to 250,000 clones, around 89% of them seen just once; the ten biggest clones take up about 15%. J lost 0 bases, V lost 4 bases, and 14 bases had no gene match. Per germline, CDR1 LGHNA and CDR2 YNFKEQ. The CDR3 has 19 residues. The sample was PBMCs or T cells enriched from blood (not recorded which). This TCR derives from a young man who had been exposed to COVID-19. This chain connects TRBV4-2 to TRBJ1-1; TRBD1 aligns across 10 bases. CDR3 residues: CASSRESATTGGLNTEAFF. In nucleotides, the CDR3 is TGTGCCAGCAGCCGGGAATCCGCCACGACAGGGGGCCTGAACACTGAAGCTTTCTTT.